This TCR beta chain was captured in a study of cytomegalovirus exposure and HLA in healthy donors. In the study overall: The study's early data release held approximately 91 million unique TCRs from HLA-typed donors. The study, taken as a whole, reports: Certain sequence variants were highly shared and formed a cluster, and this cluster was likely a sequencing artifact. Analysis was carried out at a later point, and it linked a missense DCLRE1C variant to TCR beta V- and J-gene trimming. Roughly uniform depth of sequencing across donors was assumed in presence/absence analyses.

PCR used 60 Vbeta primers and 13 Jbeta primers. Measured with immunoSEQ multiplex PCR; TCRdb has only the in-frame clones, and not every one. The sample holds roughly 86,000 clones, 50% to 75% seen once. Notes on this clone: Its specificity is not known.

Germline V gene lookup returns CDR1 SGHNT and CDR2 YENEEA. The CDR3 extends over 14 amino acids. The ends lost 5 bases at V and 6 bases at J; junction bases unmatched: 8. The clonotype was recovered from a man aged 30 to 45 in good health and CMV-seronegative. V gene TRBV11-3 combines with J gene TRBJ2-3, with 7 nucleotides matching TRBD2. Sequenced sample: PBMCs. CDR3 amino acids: CASSPRDYIDTQYF. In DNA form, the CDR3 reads TGTGCCAGCAGCCCCCGGGACTATATTGATACGCAGTATTTT.